The present T cell receptor (beta chain) was sequenced within a study of blood T cell repertoires in COVID-19. Study details: Specimens from acute and convalescent COVID-19 originated in the United States, Italy and Spain. PBMCs, B-cell-depleted T cells, or T cells were the source of the cDNA or gDNA that made up the material.

Original data processing: Cell counts per sample came from amplifying reference gene primers. Libraries were prepared by immunoSEQ multiplex PCR; TCRdb keeps only in-frame clonotypes and omits some of them. Clonal size and the V and J genes are those of that table, whereas D and trimming came from the DNA. The sample consists of about 200,000 clones, about nine tenths of them appearing once. Per germline, CDR1 SGHVS and CDR2 FNYEAQ. This CDR3 region has 18 residues. J gave up 0 bases and V 1 base, and 9 bases lay outside the gene matches. The receptor was isolated from a man aged 50-59 years with acute or convalescent COVID-19. The rearrangement joins TRBV7-6 to TRBJ2-1; 7 bases fit TRBD2. Input material: peripheral blood. The CDR3 is CASSLVVLAASSYNEQFF. The CDR3 DNA reads as TGTGCCAGCAGCTTAGTGGTGCTAGCGGCCAGCTCCTACAATGAGCAGTTCTTC.